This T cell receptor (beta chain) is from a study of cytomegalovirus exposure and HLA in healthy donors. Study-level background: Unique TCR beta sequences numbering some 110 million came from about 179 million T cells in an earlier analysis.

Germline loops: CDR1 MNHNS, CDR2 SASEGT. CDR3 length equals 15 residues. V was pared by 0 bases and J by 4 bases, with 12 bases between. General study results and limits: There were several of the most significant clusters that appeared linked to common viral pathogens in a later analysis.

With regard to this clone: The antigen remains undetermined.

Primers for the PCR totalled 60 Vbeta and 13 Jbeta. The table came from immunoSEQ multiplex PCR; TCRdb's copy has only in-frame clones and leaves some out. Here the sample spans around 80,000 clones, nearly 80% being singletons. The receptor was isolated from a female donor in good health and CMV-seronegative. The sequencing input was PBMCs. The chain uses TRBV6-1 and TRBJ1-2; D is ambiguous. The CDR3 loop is CASSEAGSPPYGYTF. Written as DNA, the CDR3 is TGTGCCAGCAGTGAAGCGGGCAGTCCTCCCTATGGCTACACCTTC.